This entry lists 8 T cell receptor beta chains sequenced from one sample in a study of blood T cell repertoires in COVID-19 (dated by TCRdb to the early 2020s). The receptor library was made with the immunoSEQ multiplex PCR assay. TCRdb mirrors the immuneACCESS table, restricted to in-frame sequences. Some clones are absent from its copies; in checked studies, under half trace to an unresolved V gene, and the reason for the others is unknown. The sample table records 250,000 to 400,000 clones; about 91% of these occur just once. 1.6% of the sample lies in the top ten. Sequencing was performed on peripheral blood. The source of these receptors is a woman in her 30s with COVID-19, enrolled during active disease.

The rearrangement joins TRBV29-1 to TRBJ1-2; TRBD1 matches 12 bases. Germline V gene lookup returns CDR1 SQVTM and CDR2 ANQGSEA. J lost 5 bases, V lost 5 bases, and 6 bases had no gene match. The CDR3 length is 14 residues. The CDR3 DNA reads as TGCAGCGTTCGCCGGGACAGGGGGCTATATGGCTACACCTTC. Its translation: CSVRRDRGLYGYTF. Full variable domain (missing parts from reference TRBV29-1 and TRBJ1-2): SAVISQKPSRDICQRGTSLTIQCQVDSQVTMMFWYRQQPGQSLTLIATANQGSEATYESGFVIDKFPISRPNLTFSTLTVSNMSPEDSSIYLCSVRRDRGLYGYTFGSGTRLTVV.

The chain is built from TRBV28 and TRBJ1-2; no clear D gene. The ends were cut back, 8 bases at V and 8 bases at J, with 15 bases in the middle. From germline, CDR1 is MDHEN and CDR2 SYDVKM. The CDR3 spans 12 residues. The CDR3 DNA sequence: TGTGCCAGCCGCTTAGCGGGGAGCGGCTACACCTTC. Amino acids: CASRLAGSGYTF.

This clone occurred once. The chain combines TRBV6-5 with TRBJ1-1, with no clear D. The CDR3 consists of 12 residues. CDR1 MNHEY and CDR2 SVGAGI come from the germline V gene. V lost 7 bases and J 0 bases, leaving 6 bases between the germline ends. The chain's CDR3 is CASMGLNTEAFF. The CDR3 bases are TGTGCCAGCATGGGCCTGAACACTGAAGCTTTCTTT.

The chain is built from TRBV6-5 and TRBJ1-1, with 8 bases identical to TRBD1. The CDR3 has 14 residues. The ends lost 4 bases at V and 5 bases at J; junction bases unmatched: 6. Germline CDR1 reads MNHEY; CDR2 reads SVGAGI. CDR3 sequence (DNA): TGTGCCAGCAGTTCAGGGGGCATAGGAACTGAAGCTTTCTTT. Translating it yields CASSSGGIGTEAFF.

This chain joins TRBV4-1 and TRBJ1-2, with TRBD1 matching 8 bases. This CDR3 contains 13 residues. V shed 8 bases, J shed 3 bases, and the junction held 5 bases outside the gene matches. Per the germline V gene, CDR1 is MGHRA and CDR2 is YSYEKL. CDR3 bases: TGCGCCAGCGGACAGGGTACGGACTATGGCTACACCTTC. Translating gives CASGQGTDYGYTF.

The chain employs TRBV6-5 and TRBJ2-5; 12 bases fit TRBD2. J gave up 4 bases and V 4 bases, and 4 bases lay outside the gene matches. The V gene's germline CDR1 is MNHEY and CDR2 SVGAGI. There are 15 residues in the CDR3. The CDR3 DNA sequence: TGTGCCAGCAGTTTGACTAGCGGGGGTGGAGAGACCCAGTACTTC. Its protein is CASSLTSGGGETQYF.

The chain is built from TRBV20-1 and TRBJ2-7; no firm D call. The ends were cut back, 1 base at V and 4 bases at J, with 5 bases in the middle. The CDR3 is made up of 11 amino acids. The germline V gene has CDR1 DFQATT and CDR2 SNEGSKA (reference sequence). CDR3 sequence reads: CSARAQYEQYF. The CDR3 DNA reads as TGCAGTGCTAGAGCACAGTACGAGCAGTACTTC.

In DNA form, the CDR3 reads TGTGCCAGCTCCCTTGCGGGGGGGATGGGGACTGAAGCTTTCTTT. This codes for CASSLAGGMGTEAFF. The chain employs TRBV7-9 and TRBJ1-1, with D possibly TRBD1 on 5 matching bases. Germline assignment: CDR1 SEHNR and CDR2 FQNEAQ (reference sequence). This CDR3 region has 15 residues. V was clipped by 8 bases and J by 5 bases, with 21 bases between them.